Below are 27 T cell receptor beta chains sequenced from a single sample in a study of cytomegalovirus exposure and HLA in healthy donors. It was with 60 Vbeta and 13 Jbeta primers that the PCR ran. Using immunoSEQ multiplex PCR, the repertoire was profiled, and TCRdb retains in-frame clones only, with some absent. The data contain 80,000 to 95,000 clones, about 85% of them singletons. The sequenced sample consisted of PBMCs. The receptor set was obtained from a woman aged 40 to 50 in good health and CMV-seropositive.

V usage is TRBV28 and J usage is TRBJ2-3; TRBD2 aligns across 13 bases. The CDR3 has 16 residues. V trimming: 8 bases; J trimming: 0 bases; junction bases outside the gene matches: 5. Per germline, CDR1 MDHEN and CDR2 SYDVKM. CDR3 in amino acids: CASYGTSGASTDTQYF. In nucleotides, the CDR3 is TGTGCCAGCTATGGGACTAGCGGGGCGAGCACAGATACGCAGTATTTT.

This clone occurred a few times. J is TRBJ2-3 and V is TRBV4-3; TRBD2 matches 8 bases. This CDR3 has 15 amino acids. Losses at the gene ends were 4 bases for V and 1 base for J; bases not matched to a gene: 4. CDR1 is LGHNA and CDR2 is YSLEER in the germline V gene. CDR3 region: CASSLGRAGTDTQYF. CDR3 DNA: TGCGCCAGCAGCCTCGGGAGGGCCGGCACAGATACGCAGTATTTT.

The chain recombines TRBV5-1 with TRBJ1-6, with D hard to call. The CDR3 is 16 residues long. Trimming removed 6 bases from V and 6 bases from J, with 19 bases in between. CDR1 and CDR2 (germline): SGHRS, YFSETQ. CDR3 amino acids: CASTEVTGSPNSPLHF. CDR3 DNA sequence: TGCGCCAGCACTGAAGTGACGGGGAGCCCTAATTCACCCCTCCACTTT.

The chain uses TRBV6-5 and TRBJ1-2, with D tentatively TRBD1 (6 bases). Per the germline V gene, CDR1 is MNHEY and CDR2 is SVGAGI. The CDR3 spans 13 residues. V was clipped by 2 bases and J by 3 bases, with 7 bases between them. Here the CDR3 DNA reads TGTGCCAGCAGTTACGGGGGCTACTATGGCTACACCTTC. It codes for CASSYGGYYGYTF.

The rearrangement links TRBV19 to TRBJ1-3; D is perhaps TRBD1 (6 bases). Germline CDR1 is LNHDA and CDR2 is SQIVND (reference sequence). V shed 6 bases and J shed 4 bases, with 13 bases lying between them. This CDR3 contains 14 residues. CDR3 coding DNA: TGTGCCAGTAGCCTACAGGGTGCGGGAAACACCATATATTTT. Translation: CASSLQGAGNTIYF.

This rearrangement joins TRBV2 to TRBJ2-1; TRBD2 aligns across 9 bases. The CDR3 covers 19 residues. J was trimmed by 0 bases and V by 7 bases; bases with no gene match: 16. The germline gives CDR1 SNHLY, CDR2 FYNNEI. The CDR3 DNA reads TGTGCCAGCACCTTAATTAGCCCCTATAGCGGGAGCTCCTACAATGAGCAGTTCTTC. Amino acids: CASTLISPYSGSSYNEQFF.

The rearrangement joins TRBV5-1 to TRBJ2-7, with 7 bases identical to TRBD1. This CDR3 is 15 amino acids long. After removal of 0 bases from V and 9 bases from J, the junction contained 12 bases not matched to a gene. Per germline, CDR1 SGHRS and CDR2 YFSETQ. DNA for the CDR3: TGCGCCAGCAGCTTGGCGACAGGGACCCCGAACGGGCAGTACTTC. Translated: CASSLATGTPNGQYF.

This clone was counted once. The CDR3 spells CASSAGTTQETQYF. In DNA, the CDR3 is TGTGCCAGCAGCGCGGGGACTACTCAAGAGACCCAGTACTTC. This chain joins TRBV9 and TRBJ2-5; TRBD2 matches at 7 bases. Germline V CDR1 and CDR2: SGDLS, YYNGEE. V shed 3 bases, J shed 2 bases, and the junction held 4 bases outside the gene matches. CDR3 length: 14 amino acids.

This chain links TRBV30 with TRBJ1-2; maybe TRBD1 (6 bases). Germline CDR1 is GTSNPN and CDR2 is SVGIG (reference sequence). The CDR3 is 14 residues long. V lost 2 bases and J lost 8, with 18 bases in between. The CDR3 loop is CAWSPLWGLEGYTF. The DNA for the CDR3 is TGTGCCTGGAGTCCCCTGTGGGGGCTAGAAGGCTACACCTTC. Together with reference TRBV30 and TRBJ1-2, the CDR3 gives the full variable domain: SQTIHQWPATLVQPVGSPLSLECTVEGTSNPNLYWYRQAAGRGLQLLFYSVGIGQISSEVPQNLSASRPQDRQFILSSKKLLLSDSGFYLCAWSPLWGLEGYTFGSGTRLTVV.

The CDR3 sequence is CASSEGGDYGYTF. The CDR3 DNA reads as TGTGCCAGCAGTGAAGGGGGCGACTATGGCTACACCTTC. The chain recombines TRBV6-1 with TRBJ1-2; tentative D call: TRBD1 (5 bases). The V gene's germline CDR1 is MNHNS and CDR2 SASEGT. V lost 1 base to trimming and J lost 3 bases, with 6 bases between them. The CDR3 loop spans 13 amino acids.

This clone was seen a few times. The rearrangement links TRBV19 to TRBJ1-1; 7 bases fit TRBD1. This CDR3 has 16 residues. The V gene end was trimmed by 3 bases and the J gene end by 0 bases; junction bases not matched to a gene: 7. Germline values: CDR1 LNHDA, CDR2 SQIVND (reference sequence). The CDR3 DNA follows: TGTGCCAGTAGTATCCCGGGACAGCGTTTGAACACTGAAGCTTTCTTT. It codes for CASSIPGQRLNTEAFF.

V and J are TRBV5-1 and TRBJ1-5; D call uncertain. Trimming took 4 bases from V and 0 from J, leaving 5 bases between them. CDR1 is SGHRS, CDR2 YFSETQ, per germline. The CDR3 covers 13 residues. As DNA, the CDR3 is TGCGCCAGCAGCCCAGATAGCAATCAGCCCCAGCATTTT. Its protein product is CASSPDSNQPQHF.

The chain couples TRBV11-1 to TRBJ2-7; 12 nucleotides agree with TRBD1. V trimming: 5 bases; J trimming: 4 bases; junction bases outside the gene matches: 6. This CDR3 has 15 residues. The germline V gene has CDR1 SGHAT and CDR2 FQDESV (reference sequence). In DNA form, the CDR3 reads TGTGCCAGCAGCCGTCTGGGACAGGGGGCTTACGAGCAGTACTTC. Its protein is CASSRLGQGAYEQYF.

This rearrangement joins TRBV4-2 to TRBJ1-2, with TRBD1 as a possible D gene (6 bases). The germline gives CDR1 LGHNA, CDR2 YNFKEQ. The CDR3 runs 14 residues. Trimming pared 0 bases from V and 7 bases from J, leaving 12 bases between. The CDR3 loop reads CASSQEGTFGGYTF. CDR3 sequence (DNA): TGTGCCAGCAGCCAAGAGGGGACATTCGGTGGCTACACCTTC.

CDR3 sequence: CASSYSKRGVYTEAFF. The CDR3 DNA reads TGTGCCAGCAGTTACTCGAAACGGGGGGTTTACACTGAAGCTTTCTTT. V gene TRBV6-5 combines with J gene TRBJ1-1; D is possibly TRBD1 (5 bases). V was cut by 0 bases and J by 3 bases, with 14 bases left in between. This CDR3 is 16 amino acids long. CDR1 and CDR2 from the germline V gene are MNHEY and SVGAGI.

In its sample, this clone was seen once. The V call is TRBV5-6, the J call TRBJ2-7; TRBD1 matches at 8 bases. The trim removed 1 base at V and 9 bases at J, leaving 3 bases unmatched. CDR1 and CDR2 from the germline V gene are SGHDT and YYEEEE. The CDR3 has 12 amino acids. The CDR3 DNA follows: TGTGCCAGCAGCTTGCAGGGGGCGAGGCAGTACTTC. This gives the protein CASSLQGARQYF.

In this sample, this clone turned up a few times. The chain links TRBV4-2 to TRBJ1-1, with a tentative D call TRBD1 (6 bases). CDR3 length: 12 amino acids. The germline V gene encodes CDR1 LGHNA and CDR2 YNFKEQ. Trimming took 4 bases from V and 8 from J, leaving 11 bases between them. CDR3 in amino acids: CASSPTDREAFF. For the CDR3, the DNA is TGTGCCAGCAGCCCTACGGACAGAGAAGCTTTCTTT.

The chain has TRBV29-1 and TRBJ1-2; D remains ambiguous. The CDR3 length is 13 residues. Germline CDR1 SQVTM, CDR2 ANQGSEA. V dropped 3 bases and J dropped 8 bases, with 16 bases sitting between them. In DNA, the CDR3 is TGCAGCGTTGATATTGCAGCGCCGAGGGGCTACACCTTC. Encoded protein: CSVDIAAPRGYTF.

The chain uses TRBV7-2 and TRBJ2-7, with 11 positions matching TRBD1. There are 15 residues in the CDR3. J was trimmed by 4 bases and V by 4 bases; bases with no gene match: 6. Germline V gene sequence: CDR1 SGHTA, CDR2 FQGNSA. CDR3 protein: CASSSGQGVWYEQYF. CDR3 coding DNA: TGTGCCAGCAGCTCGGGACAGGGGGTTTGGTACGAGCAGTACTTC.

This clone occurred once. The chain has TRBV6-4 and TRBJ2-7, with a possible D match to TRBD1 (5 bases). This CDR3 is built from 13 residues. Deletions cut 3 bases from V and 4 bases from J, with 10 bases between. Germline CDR1 and CDR2: MRHNA and SNTAGT. The CDR3 DNA sequence: TGTGCCAGCAGTGATTACAGGCGGTACGAGCAGTACTTC. Translation gives CASSDYRRYEQYF.

The table lists this clone with a few counts. The V gene is TRBV6-1, the J gene TRBJ2-3; 9 bases fit TRBD2. From germline, CDR1 is MNHNS and CDR2 SASEGT. V gave up 11 bases and J gave up 1 base; unmatched junction bases: 4. This CDR3 spans 13 amino acids. The CDR3 DNA is TGTGCCGGGGTAGCGGGAGGCACAGATACGCAGTATTTT. It codes for CAGVAGGTDTQYF.

The chain uses TRBV27 and TRBJ1-1; TRBD1 matches 7 bases. The germline V gene has CDR1 MNHEY and CDR2 SMNVEV (reference sequence). Trimming cost V 8 bases and J 3 bases; bases outside gene matches: 12. This CDR3 is built from 15 residues. In nucleotides, the CDR3 is TGTGCCAGCGGGACCGGGACAGAGTCGGACACTGAAGCTTTCTTT. Translating it yields CASGTGTESDTEAFF.

This clone has only a few counts. The chain uses TRBV15 and TRBJ1-2; D remains unclear. Germline values: CDR1 LNHNV, CDR2 YYDKDF (reference sequence). The CDR3 loop spans 15 amino acids. V dropped 0 bases and J dropped 4 bases, with 12 bases sitting between them. CDR3 sequence reads: CATSRDHTAGYGYTF. The CDR3 DNA sequence: TGTGCCACCAGCAGAGATCATACGGCAGGCTATGGCTACACCTTC.

The chain carries TRBV5-1 and TRBJ1-5; TRBD1 is a possible D gene (5 bases). V lost 2 bases, J lost 0 bases, and 9 bases lay in between. This CDR3 has 15 amino acids. Germline CDR1 reads SGHRS; CDR2 reads YFSETQ. CDR3 coding DNA: TGCGCCAGCAGCTTCTCAGGGAATAGCAATCAGCCCCAGCATTTT. Translation: CASSFSGNSNQPQHF. Based on the CDR3 plus reference TRBV5-1 and TRBJ1-5, the full variable domain is KAGVTQTPRYLIKTRGQQVTLSCSPISGHRSVSWYQQTPGQGLQFLFEYFSETQRNKGNFPGRFSGRQFSNSRSEMNVSTLELGDSALYLCASSFSGNSNQPQHFGDGTRLSIL.

The V gene is TRBV28, the J gene TRBJ2-3; D is ambiguous. The CDR3 consists of 11 residues. Trimming took off 5 bases at V and 10 bases at J, with 10 bases between the two ends. Looked up from germline, CDR1 is MDHEN and CDR2 is SYDVKM. The CDR3 is CASSQVRSQYF. CDR3 nucleotide sequence: TGTGCCAGCAGTCAGGTCAGGTCGCAGTATTTT.

This clone showed up just once. This rearrangement joins TRBV30 to TRBJ2-7, with a weak D call TRBD1 (6 bases). Trimming took 1 base from V and 9 from J, leaving 13 bases between them. Germline V gene sequence: CDR1 GTSNPN, CDR2 SVGIG (reference sequence). The CDR3 spans 12 residues. The chain's CDR3 is CAWSGPGDAQYF. The CDR3 DNA is TGTGCCTGGAGTGGACCAGGGGATGCGCAGTACTTC.

The genes are TRBV4-2 and TRBJ2-5; 7 bases agree with TRBD2. The germline gives CDR1 LGHNA, CDR2 YNFKEQ. Trimming took 0 bases from V and 2 from J; bases not matched to a gene: 6. The CDR3 extends over 16 amino acids. The CDR3 loop is CASSQDRSGLQETQYF. For the CDR3, the DNA is TGTGCCAGCAGCCAAGACCGTAGCGGGTTGCAAGAGACCCAGTACTTC.